These T cell receptor beta chains were read from a single sample in a study of vaccination effects on CD4 cells after COVID-19. These receptors lack a known antigen. Measured with immunoSEQ multiplex PCR; TCRdb has only the in-frame clones, and not every one. The sample lists over 25,000 clones; 65% to 90% were seen once. The material was CD4+ T cells from PBMCs cultured with SARS-CoV-2 spike peptides, obtained after COVID-19 vaccination. All receptors derive from a human donor who received a COVID-19 vaccine. Some clones in this sample may be carry-over from other donors' samples. Both conserved end residues are part of each CDR3. Each record gives: J gene, D gene, V gene, clone size, CDR3 DNA, CDR3 protein. The D gene is left open where the match is weak. Only some rows state a clone size, as once, few, many or a class for expanded clones.

>TRBJ2-3|.|TRBV7-9|.
TGTGCCAGCAGTTTACGGGGGGCCTCAAGCACAGATACGCAGTATTTT
CASSLRGASSTDTQYF
>TRBJ1-5|.|TRBV30|.
TGTGCCTGGAGCACCCAGGGTTCTACTCAGCCCCAGCATTTT
CAWSTQGSTQPQHF
>TRBJ2-3|TRBD1|TRBV7-2|.
TGTGCCAGCAGCTCAACCACCCGGACAGGAGTCACAGATACGCAGTATTTT
CASSSTTRTGVTDTQYF
>TRBJ1-2|.|TRBV12-3/TRBV12-4|.
TGTGCCATACGGGGGGGAAGGAACTATGGCTACACCTTC
CAIRGGRNYGYTF
>TRBJ2-2|TRBD2|TRBV7-9|.
TGTGCCAGCAGCTTAGTTGCGGGGGGCACCGGGGAGCTGTTTTTT
CASSLVAGGTGELFF
>TRBJ2-2|.|TRBV18|.
TGTGCCAGCTCACCAAGGGACACCGGGGAGCTGTTTTTT
CASSPRDTGELFF
>TRBJ1-4|.|TRBV11-2|few
TGTGCCAGCAGCTTAAGGGTGGAAGAAAAACTGTTTTTT
CASSLRVEEKLFF
>TRBJ1-2|.|TRBV2|.
TGTGCCAGCAGTGGGATTATCTCTTATGGCTACACCTTC
CASSGIISYGYTF
>TRBJ2-2|.|TRBV7-2|.
TGTGCCAGCAGCTTTTTGAACACCGGGGAGCTGTTTTTT
CASSFLNTGELFF
>TRBJ1-5|TRBD1|TRBV24-1|.
TGTGCCTCGCAGGGGGCTGGGCAGCCCCAGCATTTT
CASQGAGQPQHF
>TRBJ2-3|TRBD2|TRBV7-3|.
TGTGCCAGCAGCTTGAGTCCTATTAGCGGGGGGGCTTTCACGCAGTATTTT
CASSLSPISGGAFTQYF
>TRBJ2-2|TRBD1|TRBV14|.
TGTGCCAGCCAGGGACAGGCCACCGGGGAGCTGTTTTTT
CASQGQATGELFF
>TRBJ1-1|.|TRBV3-1/TRBV3-2|medium-sized
TGTGCCAGCAGCCATCCAGGGGTGAACACTGAAGCTTTCTTT
CASSHPGVNTEAFF
>TRBJ2-3|.|TRBV7-9|.
TGTGCCAGCAGCTTATGGGGCGAGACGCAGTATTTT
CASSLWGETQYF
>TRBJ1-5|TRBD1|TRBV19|.
TGTGCCAGTAGTGTGGACAGGGATAGCAATCAGCCCCAGCATTTT
CASSVDRDSNQPQHF
>TRBJ2-5|.|TRBV3-1/TRBV3-2|.
TGTGCCAGCAGCCAAGGAGCCCCCGCGAGTGGGAAGACCCAGTACTTC
CASSQGAPASGKTQYF
>TRBJ2-1|.|TRBV5-1|.
TGCGCCAGCAGCTTGTCCCCACAGGTGAATGAGCAGTTCTTC
CASSLSPQVNEQFF